Described below is a single T cell receptor (beta chain) sequence and its context. This sample stems from a study of control samples from healthy donors and cancer patients. The protocol was immunoSEQ multiplex PCR, while the TCRdb copy is restricted to in-frame clones and leaves out a portion. The profile shows approximately 140,000 clones, roughly 92% of them singletons. The receptor was derived from a man aged 25 to 40 in good health. The sample consisted of blood.

CDR3 in amino acids: CASSQGPNSYEQYF. Written as DNA, the CDR3 is TGTGCCAGCAGCCAGGGACCTAACTCCTACGAGCAGTACTTC. The gene calls are TRBV3-1 (or the pseudogene TRBV3-2) and TRBJ2-7, with D possibly called TRBD1 or TRBD2 (5 bases each). Looked up from germline, CDR1 is LGHDT and CDR2 is YNNKEL (reference sequence). V lost 3 bases to trimming and J lost 0 bases, with 9 bases between them. The CDR3 length is 14 residues.